This entry lists 25 T cell receptor beta chains sequenced from one sample in a study of blood T cells in healthy people across ages. Combining a sample-barcoded 5' primer with a J-beta primer mix, a second PCR ran for about 7 to 11 cycles. TCRdb recomputed calls from the 5' RACE reads with MiXCR, one row per CDR3 protein. The repertoire holds 1.5 million to 1.9 million distinct CDR3 sequences, with under 55% as singletons. The sequenced sample consisted of blood. All receptors derive from a woman between 18 and 29 years old in good health.

At least ten counts were recorded for this clonotype. The chain couples TRBV5-6 to TRBJ2-1; D not certain. The V and J ends lost 5 bases and 6 bases respectively, with 9 bases between them. There are 12 residues in the CDR3. Per the germline V gene, CDR1 is SGHDT and CDR2 is YYEEEE. This CDR3 reads CASRHWINEQFF. The CDR3 region has the DNA TGTGCCAGCAGGCACTGGATCAATGAGCAGTTCTTC.

This rearrangement joins TRBV18 to TRBJ1-6; D is possibly TRBD1 (6 bases). Germline lookup yields CDR1 KGHSH and CDR2 LQKENI. The CDR3 runs 14 residues. Trimming took off 3 bases at V and 7 bases at J, with 10 bases between the two ends. Here the CDR3 DNA reads TGTGCCAGCTCACCGGACAGCGGGAATTCACCCCTCCACTTT. As protein: CASSPDSGNSPLHF.

The chain recombines TRBV20-1 with TRBJ2-5; 9 bases are shared with TRBD2. Judging by the DNA end, TRBJ2-7 fits better; the J call may be wrong. Germline V gene data show CDR1 as DFQATT and CDR2 as SNEGSKA (reference sequence). The CDR3 is 16 amino acids. The CDR3 nucleotides read TGCAGTGCTAATCTGTTTCGGGCGGCGGGAGGGTACGAGCAGTACTTC. Translated: CSANLFRAAGGYEQYF.

The chain links TRBV12-5 to TRBJ2-1; 9 positions agree with TRBD1. Germline lookup yields CDR1 LGHNT and CDR2 FRNRAP. After removal of 2 bases from V and 2 bases from J, the junction contained 1 base not matched to a gene. The length of the CDR3 is 15 residues. The CDR3 region has the DNA TGTGCTAGTGGTTTGTGGACAGGGGCCTACAATGAGCAGTTCTTC. Translation gives CASGLWTGAYNEQFF.

This clonotype has more than one count but fewer than ten. The V gene is TRBV14, the J gene TRBJ2-5, with D maybe TRBD2 (6 bases). The V gene lost 0 bases and the J gene lost 11 bases, with 13 bases spanning the gap. Germline V gene sequence: CDR1 SGHDN, CDR2 FVKESK. The CDR3 covers 13 residues. The CDR3 protein is CASSQDMVREQYF. In DNA, the CDR3 is TGTGCCAGCAGCCAAGATATGGTACGGGAGCAGTACTTC.

The chain has TRBV12-3 or TRBV12-4 and TRBJ1-1, with D possibly matching TRBD1 (5 bases). V dropped 4 bases and J dropped 6 bases, with 18 bases sitting between them. The CDR3 is made up of 15 amino acids. CDR3 in DNA: TGTGCCAGCAGTTCCCCGGCAGGGTTGCGCGCTGAAGCTTTCTTT. It codes for CASSSPAGLRAEAFF.

This clonotype appeared many times. This chain joins TRBV14 and TRBJ1-2; no clear D gene. Germline V gives CDR1 SGHDN, CDR2 FVKESK. The CDR3 covers 12 residues. Between the trimmed V and J ends, which lost 8 bases and 1 base, there was a span of 8 bases. In nucleotides, the CDR3 is TGTGCCAGCTCTCAGGTTAACTATGGCTACACCTTC. This encodes CASSQVNYGYTF.

This chain joins TRBV9 and TRBJ2-1, with a weak D call TRBD2 (6 bases). V gave up 0 bases and J gave up 4 bases, with 14 bases separating them. CDR1 and CDR2 (germline): SGDLS, YYNGEE. This CDR3 has 16 amino acids. CDR3 in DNA: TGTGCCAGCAGCGTAGGTGGGGTAGCGGCATACAATGAGCAGTTCTTC. It specifies CASSVGGVAAYNEQFF.

The V call is TRBV28, the J call TRBJ2-1; 12 bases are a match to TRBD1. The CDR3 runs to 16 residues. In germline, CDR1 is MDHEN, CDR2 SYDVKM. V dropped 2 bases and J dropped 8; count of bases not matched to a gene: 7. CDR3 DNA: TGTGCCAGCAGTTTAATCGGGACAGGGGGCCGGGATGAGCAGTTCTTC. Its translation: CASSLIGTGGRDEQFF. Supplemented by reference TRBV28 and TRBJ2-1, the full variable domain reads DVKVTQSSRYLVKRTGEKVFLECVQDMDHENMFWYRQDPGLGLRLIYFSYDVKMKEKGDIPEGYSVSREKKERFSLILESASTNQTSMYLCASSLIGTGGRDEQFFGPGTRLTVL.

This sequence joins TRBV18 and TRBJ1-2, with 8 positions matching TRBD1. This CDR3 has 16 amino acids. Germline V gene lookup returns CDR1 KGHSH and CDR2 LQKENI. V gave up 4 bases and J gave up 4 bases; unmatched junction bases: 11. The CDR3 is CASSLDLEQGVYGYTF. As DNA, the CDR3 is TGTGCCAGCTCACTGGATTTGGAACAGGGGGTCTATGGCTACACCTTC.

The chain couples TRBV7-2 to TRBJ2-1, with TRBD2 identical over 11 bases. This CDR3 contains 19 residues. The V gene's germline CDR1 is SGHTA and CDR2 FQGNSA. The trim removed 0 bases at V and 0 bases at J, leaving 7 bases unmatched. CDR3 sequence: CASSLAGTSGTSSYNEQFF. The CDR3 coding sequence is TGTGCCAGCAGCTTAGCCGGGACTAGCGGTACTAGCTCCTACAATGAGCAGTTCTTC.

This clonotype was seen only a few times. This rearrangement joins TRBV20-1 to TRBJ2-7, with D maybe TRBD2 (6 bases). CDR1 is DFQATT and CDR2 is SNEGSKA in the germline V gene (reference sequence). Trimming removed 0 bases at V and 6 bases at J, with 12 bases between. The CDR3 loop spans 13 amino acids. DNA for the CDR3: TGCAGTGCTAGAGAAAGGGAGGTGTTCGAGCAGTACTTC. The encoded protein is CSAREREVFEQYF.

This clonotype was detected a few times. The V gene is TRBV6-1, the J gene TRBJ2-3; D gene unclear. Trimming stripped 1 base from V and 5 bases from J, with 4 bases between. The germline V gene encodes CDR1 MNHNS and CDR2 SASEGT. The CDR3 loop spans 12 amino acids. The CDR3 sequence is CASSEDLDTQYF. The CDR3 DNA follows: TGTGCCAGCAGTGAAGACCTAGATACGCAGTATTTT.

This chain joins TRBV20-1 and TRBJ1-2; D call uncertain. Trimming took 5 bases from V and 8 from J, leaving 12 bases between them. The CDR3 totals 11 residues. CDR1 is DFQATT, CDR2 SNEGSKA, per germline (reference sequence). The CDR3 bases are TGCAGTGCTCCTCATCTAGAGGGCTACACCTTC. It encodes CSAPHLEGYTF.

This clonotype has a handful of counts. The CDR3 bases are TGCAGTGCTAGAGCCGAGGAGTTGCCGTTCTTC. Translation gives CSARAEELPFF. The V gene is TRBV20-1, the J gene TRBJ2-1; no firm D call. Germline loops: CDR1 DFQATT, CDR2 SNEGSKA (reference sequence). The CDR3 has 11 amino acids. V lost 1 base, J lost 15 bases, and 13 bases lay in between.

This clonotype has a count of ten or more. The chain couples TRBV29-1 to TRBJ2-3; no reliable D call. Trimming stripped 5 bases from V and 0 bases from J, with 6 bases between. Germline values: CDR1 SQVTM, CDR2 ANQGSEA. The CDR3 loop spans 12 amino acids. CDR3 region: CSVLESTDTQYF. CDR3 nucleotide sequence: TGCAGCGTTCTAGAAAGCACAGATACGCAGTATTTT.

This clonotype was counted a few times. The J gene is TRBJ1-5, the V gene TRBV6-2 or TRBV6-3; no clear D. The V end was cut by 2 bases, the J end by 5 bases, with 7 bases between. The CDR3 runs 13 residues. Per the germline V gene, CDR1 is MNHEY and CDR2 is SVGEGT. The CDR3 spells CASSYRVHQPQHF. CDR3 nucleotide sequence: TGTGCCAGCAGTTACAGGGTTCATCAGCCCCAGCATTTT.

This clonotype was counted only a few times. The chain recombines TRBV6-1 with TRBJ2-5; TRBD1 or TRBD2 may be the D gene (6 bases each). Germline CDR1 is MNHNS and CDR2 is SASEGT. V lost 0 bases to trimming and J lost 5 bases, with 16 bases between them. The CDR3 length is 16 residues. CDR3 bases: TGTGCCAGCAGTGAAGCCGTGACTGGGGGGCTGGAGACCCAGTACTTC. It codes for CASSEAVTGGLETQYF.

J is TRBJ2-5 and V is TRBV12-3 or TRBV12-4, with D tentatively TRBD1 (6 bases). The ends were cut back, 4 bases at V and 1 base at J, with 13 bases in the middle. This CDR3 contains 15 residues. The CDR3 spells CASSSNTGFQETQYF. The CDR3 bases are TGTGCCAGCAGTTCAAATACAGGGTTCCAAGAGACCCAGTACTTC.

This clonotype appeared a few times. V usage is TRBV7-2 and J usage is TRBJ2-1, with 11 bases matching TRBD2. This CDR3 is built from 16 residues. Germline V CDR1 and CDR2: SGHTA, FQGNSA. J gave up 6 bases and V 5 bases, and 9 bases lay outside the gene matches. Here the CDR3 DNA reads TGTGCCAGCAGCCACTCTCGGCTAGCGGGGGGCAATGAGCAGTTCTTC. Protein sequence: CASSHSRLAGGNEQFF. Filled out from reference TRBV7-2 and TRBJ2-1, the complete variable domain reads GAGVSQSPSNKVTEKGKDVELRCDPISGHTALYWYRQSLGQGLEFLIYFQGNSAPDKSGLPSDRFSAERTGGSVSTLTIQRTQQEDSAVYLCASSHSRLAGGNEQFFGPGTRLTVL.

V is TRBV3-1 and J is TRBJ2-5; a weak D match, TRBD2 (5 bases). Germline values: CDR1 LGHDT, CDR2 YNNKEL (reference sequence). Trimming pared 0 bases from V and 2 bases from J, leaving 16 bases between. The CDR3 is 17 amino acids. CDR3 amino acids: CASSQERTVRGQETQYF. CDR3 nucleotide sequence: TGTGCCAGCAGCCAAGAGAGGACCGTCCGGGGTCAAGAGACCCAGTACTTC.

The chain is built from TRBV13 and TRBJ2-1; D is undetermined. Germline CDR1 PRHDT, CDR2 FYEKMQ (reference sequence). This CDR3 has 14 amino acids. The germline V and J ends were trimmed by 0 bases and 12 bases, with 15 bases remaining between them. CDR3 nucleotide sequence: TGTGCCAGCAGCTTAGGGTTTTACAATGATGGGCAGTTCTTC. As protein: CASSLGFYNDGQFF.

This chain links TRBV6-5 with TRBJ2-5, with 8 bases lining up with TRBD2. TRBJ2-7 explains the end of the DNA better; the J call may be wrong. This CDR3 region has 15 residues. Germline V gene lookup returns CDR1 MNHEY and CDR2 SVGAGI. CDR3 in DNA: TGTGCCAGCAGGTCCACACTCAGCGGGAGCTACGAGCAGTACTTC. Encoded protein: CASRSTLSGSYEQYF.

The rearrangement joins TRBV15 to TRBJ1-2, with D tentatively TRBD1 (6 bases). CDR3 length: 13 residues. Trimming took 1 base from V and 4 from J, leaving 7 bases between them. Germline CDR1 reads LNHNV; CDR2 reads YYDKDF (reference sequence). CDR3: CATSRAGAYGYTF. CDR3 nucleotide sequence: TGTGCCACCAGCAGAGCAGGGGCCTATGGCTACACCTTC. The full variable domain, its missing parts supplied by reference TRBV15 and TRBJ1-2, is DAMVIQNPRYQVTQFGKPVTLSCSQTLNHNVMYWYQQKSSQAPKLLFHYYDKDFNNEADTPDNFQSRRPNTSFCFLDIRSPGLGDTAMYLCATSRAGAYGYTFGSGTRLTVV.

This clonotype showed up many times. The V call is TRBV5-1, the J call TRBJ2-1; 7 bases align to TRBD2. In germline, CDR1 is SGHRS, CDR2 YFSETQ. The V and J ends lost 4 bases and 7 bases, in that order; junction bases with no gene match: 5. The length of the CDR3 is 13 residues. CDR3 sequence: CASSAVGGNEQFF. CDR3 sequence (DNA): TGCGCCAGCAGCGCAGTGGGGGGGAATGAGCAGTTCTTC. Based on the CDR3 plus reference TRBV5-1 and TRBJ2-1, the full variable domain is KAGVTQTPRYLIKTRGQQVTLSCSPISGHRSVSWYQQTPGQGLQFLFEYFSETQRNKGNFPGRFSGRQFSNSRSEMNVSTLELGDSALYLCASSAVGGNEQFFGPGTRLTVL.